This T cell receptor beta chain originates from a study of blood T cell repertoires in COVID-19 (TCRdb year 2020). As for the study more broadly: Collaborator samples came from the United States, Italy and Spain and covered acute and convalescent phases of COVID-19. The repertoires were made available in a free public database intended to serve as a resource for research on the immune response to SARS-CoV-2. A de-identified subject ID, COVID-19 status, age in years and sex were almost always included in the sample metadata. The samples were drawn from the first 160 participants of the ongoing ImmuneRACE study and from over a thousand subjects provided by 6 global collaborators. The prospective study material was composed of cDNA or gDNA derived from T cells, B-cell-depleted T cells, or PBMCs. Deeply sampled blood TCRbeta repertoires from subjects exposed to, actively infected with, or recovered from COVID-19 were included in the dataset. Where available, HLA class I and class II types were obtained from metadata supplied by the sample provider rather than from assay-based typing. Results the study describes overall, beyond this receptor: The amount of clinical and demographic metadata varied by source and participant and was provided uncurated.

Whole blood was collected in K2EDTA tubes by collaborating institutions according to the institutions' own protocols. For TCRbeta analysis, collaborators shipped samples as frozen whole blood, isolated PBMCs, or DNA extracted from either of those sample types. To note about this clone: The antigen it recognizes is unknown. No base quality information exists; no much larger clone differs at one position.

TCRbeta CDR3 regions were amplified from genomic DNA by means of the immunoSEQ Assay, a bias-controlled multiplex PCR. On the study's bioinformatics: The number of nucleated cells in each sample was estimated from the amplification of reference gene primers within the assay. Sequence reads were collapsed and filtered to measure the absolute abundance of every unique TCRbeta CDR3 rearrangement. Productive Simpson clonality was computed per sample as the square root of Simpson's diversity index over productive rearrangements. The source is immuneACCESS, and TCRdb retained only in-frame sequences with V and J called. Part of the clones is not carried over; for the studies checked, unresolved V genes explain less than half of this, and the remainder is unexplained. V, J and clone size reflect that table, while D and trimming were determined from the DNA. This sample lists 52,000 or so clones; 75% to 85% were detected once. Approximately 16% of the sample lies in the top ten.

The CDR3 has 13 amino acids, counting the end cysteine and phenylalanine. The kept DNA is CDR3 alone, 39 bases in frame from the first base. CDR1 and CDR2, looked up from the germline V gene (reference sequence), are WNHNN and SYGVQD. The germline V end is reduced by 4 bases and the J end by 10 bases; junction bases left unmatched: 1. The clonotype was recovered from a man in his forties with acute or convalescent COVID-19. The V gene is TRBV10-1 and the J gene is TRBJ2-1; TRBD2 aligns with 13 central bases. The material sequenced was peripheral blood. The DNA is TGCGCCAGCAGTGCGGGACTAGCGGGAGAGCAGTTCTTC. Translation gives CASSAGLAGEQFF.